Listed below are T cell receptor beta chains from one sample, sequenced in a study of T cell responses to AZD1222 COVID-19 vaccine. Here immunoSEQ multiplex PCR was the method, and the copy in TCRdb shows in-frame clones only, minus some. The sample lists fewer than 110,000 clones, around 89% occurring once. The sample was peripheral blood, taken on day 0 of AZD1222 vaccination. These receptors were collected from an adult in good health. CDR3s include the opening cysteine and the closing phenylalanine or tryptophan. Some rows have no size entry. The others give once, few or many, or a class for an expanded clone.

clone_size: NA; v_call: TRBV7-3; cdr3_aa: CASSWRQGGEQYF
clone_size: NA; v_call: TRBV11-2; cdr3_aa: CASSRRENSYNEQFF
clone_size: NA; v_call: TRBV18; cdr3_aa: CASSPATGSYEQFF
clone_size: NA; v_call: TRBV7-9; cdr3_aa: CASSLRTSSYEQYF
clone_size: NA; v_call: TRBV4-1; cdr3_aa: CASSQPIIRDTEAFF
clone_size: once; v_call: TRBV18; cdr3_aa: CASSPPGGVSSNQPQHF
clone_size: NA; v_call: TRBV25-1; cdr3_aa: CASRATGTGDGYTF
clone_size: NA; v_call: TRBV7-9; cdr3_aa: CASSLTGGTNTGELFF
clone_size: NA; v_call: TRBV7-2; cdr3_aa: CASSGGMRRIQETQYF
clone_size: NA; v_call: TRBV16; cdr3_aa: CASSQGWVRRNQPQHF
clone_size: NA; v_call: TRBV28; cdr3_aa: CASSFRGTGSWAFF
clone_size: NA; v_call: TRBV27; cdr3_aa: CASSLLGFGPGELFF
clone_size: NA; v_call: TRBV28; cdr3_aa: CASTLTSGPWDTQYF
clone_size: NA; v_call: TRBV5-4; cdr3_aa: CASSPGGGSGNTIYF
clone_size: NA; v_call: TRBV5-1; cdr3_aa: CASSQNRGDTGELFF
clone_size: NA; v_call: TRBV10-3; cdr3_aa: CAIGLGDSYNEQFF
clone_size: NA; v_call: TRBV7-3; cdr3_aa: CASSPGTGNPLDEQFF
clone_size: NA; v_call: TRBV5-1; cdr3_aa: CASSLTGGSQETQYF
clone_size: NA; v_call: TRBV5-1; cdr3_aa: CASSPQGLYGYTF
clone_size: NA; v_call: TRBV14; cdr3_aa: CASSQSAGWTSGMQFF
clone_size: NA; v_call: TRBV18; cdr3_aa: CASSPVKGQGYTEAFF
clone_size: NA; v_call: TRBV5-1; cdr3_aa: CASSPLTGSFLWQYF
clone_size: NA; v_call: TRBV7-2; cdr3_aa: CASSRGTGGTYEQYF
clone_size: NA; v_call: TRBV7-3; cdr3_aa: CASSPSGTSGAGELFF
clone_size: NA; v_call: TRBV5-3; cdr3_aa: CARSFGLAGAWQRDTQYF
clone_size: NA; v_call: TRBV30; cdr3_aa: CAWTPGRGNQPQHF
clone_size: few; v_call: TRBV27; cdr3_aa: CASSLTGENTIYF
clone_size: NA; v_call: TRBV11-3; cdr3_aa: CASSLGVGAGAQETQYF
clone_size: NA; v_call: TRBV5-1; cdr3_aa: CASSLGSTGILETQYF
clone_size: NA; v_call: TRBV7-2; cdr3_aa: CASTGQGYSPLHF